These T cell receptor beta chains were read from a single sample in a study of T-cell reconstitution after alpha-beta-depleted transplantation in children. Using its own MiXCR run on the PCR reads, TCRdb lists one record per CDR3 protein. The table has hundreds of thousands of distinct CDR3 sequences, under 20% seen once; the top ten hold 5%. The specimen was PBMCs, mostly from graft donor cells, collected 360 days after TCRalphabeta/CD19-depleted stem cell transplant. The receptors shown here come from a male patient aged 10-17 years who had a stem cell transplant for acute lymphoblastic leukemia, so the T cells may come from the graft donor. The CDR3 runs from the conserved cysteine through the conserved F or W. Each record gives: clone size, D gene, J gene, CDR3 length, V gene, CDR3 protein, CDR3 DNA. D genes are given only for firm matches. Clone size is not always given. Where it is, it says once, few, many or a class for expanded clones.

size: few
D: -
J: TRBJ2-2
length: 14
V: TRBV12-3/TRBV12-4
CDR3: CASSLTQDAGELFF
DNA: TGTGCCAGCAGTTTAACACAGGACGCCGGGGAGCTGTTTTTT

size: -
D: -
J: TRBJ2-5
length: 14
V: TRBV25-1
CDR3: CASSDIRVEETQYF
DNA: TGTGCCAGCAGTGACATTAGGGTAGAAGAGACCCAGTACTTC

size: -
D: -
J: TRBJ2-5
length: 15
V: TRBV14
CDR3: CASRQTGARKETQYF
DNA: TGTGCCAGCAGACAAACCGGGGCGAGAAAAGAGACCCAGTACTTC

size: -
D: TRBD1
J: TRBJ2-3
length: 16
V: TRBV5-1
CDR3: CASSRAGTGGTDTQYF
DNA: TGCGCCAGCAGCCGGGCCGGGACAGGGGGCACAGATACGCAGTATTTT

size: -
D: -
J: TRBJ1-1
length: 12
V: TRBV6-6
CDR3: CASSYYTVEAFF
DNA: TGTGCCAGCAGTTACTATACAGTGGAAGCTTTCTTT

size: -
D: TRBD2
J: TRBJ2-1
length: 15
V: TRBV3-1
CDR3: CASYQRTSGFDEQFF
DNA: TGTGCCAGCTACCAGAGGACTAGCGGGTTTGATGAGCAGTTCTTC

size: few
D: -
J: TRBJ1-6
length: 13
V: TRBV20-1
CDR3: CSANGQGPSPLHF
DNA: TGCAGTGCTAACGGCCAGGGTCCTTCACCCCTCCACTTT

size: -
D: TRBD2
J: TRBJ2-3
length: 15
V: TRBV20-1
CDR3: CSAGGLAGGTDTQYF
DNA: TGCAGTGCTGGGGGACTAGCGGGGGGCACAGATACGCAGTATTTT

size: few
D: -
J: TRBJ1-2
length: 15
V: TRBV12-3/TRBV12-4
CDR3: CASSLRRMSNYGYTF
DNA: TGTGCCAGCAGTTTACGGCGCATGTCGAACTATGGCTACACCTTC

size: few
D: TRBD2
J: TRBJ2-7
length: 16
V: TRBV3-1
CDR3: CASSQEKLAGGYEQYF
DNA: TGTGCCAGCAGCCAAGAGAAGCTAGCGGGAGGATACGAGCAGTACTTC

size: -
D: -
J: TRBJ2-7
length: 13
V: TRBV19
CDR3: CASSMVDTYEQYF
DNA: TGTGCCAGTAGTATGGTGGATACCTACGAGCAGTACTTC

size: few
D: -
J: TRBJ2-3
length: 15
V: TRBV7-8
CDR3: CASSFPRVLTDTQYF
DNA: TGTGCCAGCAGCTTTCCCAGGGTGCTAACAGATACGCAGTATTTT

size: few
D: -
J: TRBJ2-7
length: 15
V: TRBV6-2/TRBV6-3
CDR3: CASSNQQGYSYEQYF
DNA: TGTGCCAGCAGTAACCAACAGGGTTATTCCTACGAGCAGTACTTC

size: few
D: TRBD2
J: TRBJ2-3
length: 14
V: TRBV6-1
CDR3: CASTLAGFTDTQYF
DNA: TGTGCCAGCACCCTAGCGGGCTTCACAGATACGCAGTATTTT

size: -
D: -
J: TRBJ1-1
length: 14
V: TRBV5-1
CDR3: CASTPTAPDTEAFF
DNA: TGCGCCAGCACCCCCACGGCTCCGGACACTGAAGCTTTCTTT

size: -
D: -
J: TRBJ2-1
length: 16
V: TRBV6-2/TRBV6-3
CDR3: CASTPIRQGSYNEQFF
DNA: TGTGCCAGCACCCCTATTAGGCAGGGCTCCTACAATGAGCAGTTCTTC

size: few
D: -
J: TRBJ2-5
length: 15
V: TRBV5-1
CDR3: CASSLVWLAGETQYF
DNA: TGCGCCAGCAGCTTGGTATGGCTAGCTGGGGAGACCCAGTACTTC

size: many
D: -
J: TRBJ2-5
length: 12
V: TRBV18
CDR3: CASSPDRETQYF
DNA: TGTGCCAGCTCACCAGACCGAGAGACCCAGTACTTC

size: -
D: -
J: TRBJ2-7
length: 15
V: TRBV5-1
CDR3: CASSRVPGDSYEQYF
DNA: TGCGCCAGCAGCCGAGTCCCGGGGGACTCCTACGAGCAGTACTTC

size: -
D: TRBD1
J: TRBJ1-2
length: 12
V: TRBV25-1
CDR3: CASRQGAGGYTF
DNA: TGTGCCAGCAGACAGGGGGCTGGTGGCTACACCTTC

size: -
D: TRBD2
J: TRBJ2-3
length: 15
V: TRBV12-3/TRBV12-4
CDR3: CASLLGSGSADTQYF
DNA: TGTGCCAGCCTCCTCGGTAGCGGGAGTGCGGATACGCAGTATTTT

size: many
D: -
J: TRBJ2-5
length: 15
V: TRBV12-3/TRBV12-4
CDR3: CASSLAGPREETQYF
DNA: TGTGCCAGCAGTTTAGCCGGACCTAGGGAGGAGACCCAGTACTTC

size: -
D: TRBD1
J: TRBJ2-1
length: 14
V: TRBV7-9
CDR3: CASSFEIQGYEQFF
DNA: TGTGCCAGCAGCTTCGAGATACAGGGGTATGAGCAGTTCTTC

size: few
D: -
J: TRBJ2-2
length: 15
V: TRBV5-1
CDR3: CASRTEGGSTGELFF
DNA: TGCGCCAGCAGGACCGAGGGAGGATCCACCGGGGAGCTGTTTTTT

size: -
D: -
J: TRBJ2-5
length: 16
V: TRBV5-1
CDR3: CASSLDPLALQETQYF
DNA: TGCGCCAGCAGCTTGGACCCCCTAGCCCTACAAGAGACCCAGTACTTC

size: -
D: -
J: TRBJ2-4
length: 14
V: TRBV5-3
CDR3: CAMGLEGAKNIQYF
DNA: TGTGCCATGGGCTTGGAGGGGGCCAAAAACATTCAGTACTTC

size: few
D: -
J: TRBJ1-3
length: 14
V: TRBV3-1
CDR3: CASSQVSVRNTIYF
DNA: TGTGCCAGCAGCCAAGTCAGTGTTAGAAACACCATATATTTT